This TCR beta chain was observed in a study of T cell clonality in common variable immunodeficiency. About this clone: Its cognate antigen is unknown. The read stops 3 residues short of the end of the CDR3; the missing end is completed from the germline J gene.

CVID and control samples used equivalent genomic DNA input. Measured with immunoSEQ multiplex PCR; TCRdb has only the in-frame clones, and not every one. This sample carries roughly 51,000 clones, none of them present only once. The CDR3 runs 12 residues. Germline lookup yields CDR1 KGHSH and CDR2 LQKENI. Study observations and caveats: Common variable immunodeficiency TCR beta sequences reportedly had fewer deletions and N-nucleotide insertions.

The TCR was taken from a person aged 18-70 years in good health. The chain recombines TRBV18 with TRBJ1-2; no clear D. The sequencing input was peripheral blood mononuclear cells. The CDR3 sequence is CASSPMTRAYTF. CDR3 DNA (partial): TGTGCCAGCTCACCGATGACTAGGGCC.